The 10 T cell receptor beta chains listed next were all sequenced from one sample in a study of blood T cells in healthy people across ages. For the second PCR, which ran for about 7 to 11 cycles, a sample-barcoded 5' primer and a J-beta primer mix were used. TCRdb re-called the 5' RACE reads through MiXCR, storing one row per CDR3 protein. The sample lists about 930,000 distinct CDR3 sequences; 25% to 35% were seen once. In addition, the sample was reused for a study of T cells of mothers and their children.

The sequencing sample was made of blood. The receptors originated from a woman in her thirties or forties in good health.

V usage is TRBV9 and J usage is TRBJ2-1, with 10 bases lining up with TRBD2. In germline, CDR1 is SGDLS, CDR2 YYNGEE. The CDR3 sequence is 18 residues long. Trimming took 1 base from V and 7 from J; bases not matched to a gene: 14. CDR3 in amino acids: CASSVLGQKGLARNEQFF. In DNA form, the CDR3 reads TGTGCCAGCAGCGTACTAGGACAGAAGGGACTAGCGAGGAATGAGCAGTTCTTC.

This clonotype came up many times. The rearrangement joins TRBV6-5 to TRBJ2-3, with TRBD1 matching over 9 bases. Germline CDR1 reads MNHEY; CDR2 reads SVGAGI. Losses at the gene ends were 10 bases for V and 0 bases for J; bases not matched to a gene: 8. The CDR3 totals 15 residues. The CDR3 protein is CATKQGATSTDTQYF. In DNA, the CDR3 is TGTGCCACCAAACAGGGGGCAACTAGCACAGATACGCAGTATTTT.

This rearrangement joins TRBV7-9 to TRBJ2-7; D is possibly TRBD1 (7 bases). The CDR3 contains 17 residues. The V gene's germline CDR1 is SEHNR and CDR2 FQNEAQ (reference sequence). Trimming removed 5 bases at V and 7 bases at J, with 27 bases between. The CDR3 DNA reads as TGTGCCAGCAGCCCCCGGCTGGACAGGATGGGAGGCAATGAGCAGTACTTC. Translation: CASSPRLDRMGGNEQYF.

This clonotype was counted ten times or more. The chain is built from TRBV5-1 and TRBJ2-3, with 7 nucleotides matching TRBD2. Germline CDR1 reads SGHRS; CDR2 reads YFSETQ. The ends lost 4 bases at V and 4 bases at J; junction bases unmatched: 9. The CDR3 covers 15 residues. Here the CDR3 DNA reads TGCGCCAGCAGCCAGTCGGGGGGATCGGCAGATACGCAGTATTTT. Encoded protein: CASSQSGGSADTQYF.

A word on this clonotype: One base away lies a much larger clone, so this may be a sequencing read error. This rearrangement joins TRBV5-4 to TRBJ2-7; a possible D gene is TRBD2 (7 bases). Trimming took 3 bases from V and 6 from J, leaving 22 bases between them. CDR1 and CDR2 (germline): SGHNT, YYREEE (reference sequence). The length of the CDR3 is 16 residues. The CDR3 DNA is TGTGCCAGCAGCTCCGGCGGGCGGGGGCCTCCTTGCGAGCAGTACTTC. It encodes CASSSGGRGPPCEQYF.

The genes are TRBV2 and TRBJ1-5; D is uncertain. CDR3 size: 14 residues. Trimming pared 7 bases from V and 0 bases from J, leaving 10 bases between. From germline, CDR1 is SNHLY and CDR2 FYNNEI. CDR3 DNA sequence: TGTGCCAGCAACCTACAGTTTAGCAATCAGCCCCAGCATTTT. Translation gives CASNLQFSNQPQHF.

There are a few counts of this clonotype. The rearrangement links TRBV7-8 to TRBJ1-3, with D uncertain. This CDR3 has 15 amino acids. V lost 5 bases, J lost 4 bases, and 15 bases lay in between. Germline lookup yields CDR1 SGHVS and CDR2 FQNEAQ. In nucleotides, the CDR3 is TGTGCCAGCAGCCCCCTCTTCGGTGGCGGAAACACCATATATTTT. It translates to CASSPLFGGGNTIYF.

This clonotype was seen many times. The CDR3 reads CASSLSYGEGEQYF. The CDR3 DNA reads as TGTGCCAGCAGCTTATCTTACGGGGAGGGGGAGCAGTACTTC. This sequence joins TRBV7-2 and TRBJ2-4, with D possibly TRBD2 on 7 matching bases. CDR3 length equals 14 residues. V was trimmed by 2 bases and J by 13 bases, leaving 18 bases between them. Germline CDR1 and CDR2: SGHTA and FQGNSA.

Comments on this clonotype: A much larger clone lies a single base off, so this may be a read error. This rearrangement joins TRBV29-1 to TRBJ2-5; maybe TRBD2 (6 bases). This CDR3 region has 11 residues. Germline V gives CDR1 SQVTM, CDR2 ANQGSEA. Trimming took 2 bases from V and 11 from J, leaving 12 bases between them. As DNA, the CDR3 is TGCAGCGTTGAACGGGGGTTTGAGCAGTACTTC. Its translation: CSVERGFEQYF.

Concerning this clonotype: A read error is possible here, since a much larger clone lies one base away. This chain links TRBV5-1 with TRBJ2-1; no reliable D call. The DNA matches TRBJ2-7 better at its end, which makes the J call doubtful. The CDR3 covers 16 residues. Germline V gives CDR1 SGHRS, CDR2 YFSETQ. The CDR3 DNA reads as TGCGCCAGCAGCTTGCATGGCTTAAGCTCCTACAATGAGCAGTACTTC. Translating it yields CASSLHGLSSYNEQYF.